The text below deals with one T cell receptor beta chain. What it recognizes is unknown. Germline CDR1 and CDR2: SGHDT and YYEEEE. The germline V and J ends were trimmed by 4 bases and 0 bases, with 13 bases remaining between them. The CDR3 length is 15 residues. This sample is part of a study of T cells in localized non-small cell lung cancer. Study-wide points: Sequencing, confined to only one tumor region, leaves heterogeneity possible. T cell clonality was highest in uninvolved adjacent lung, above tumor. With higher T cell density in blood came longer overall survival.

Measured with immunoSEQ multiplex PCR; TCRdb has only the in-frame clones, and not every one. The table includes about 26,000 clones, 82% detected once. This sample comprised peripheral blood, obtained before any cancer treatment. This receptor was obtained from a woman aged 40 to 75 with stage I lung adenocarcinoma. The chain combines TRBV5-6 with TRBJ1-1; D is unclear. The CDR3, as DNA: TGTGCCAGCAGCACCAGGACTCAACTGAACACTGAAGCTTTCTTT. It specifies CASSTRTQLNTEAFF. The entire variable domain, with the rest obtained from reference TRBV5-6 and TRBJ1-1, is as follows: DAGVTQSPTHLIKTRGQQVTLRCSPKSGHDTVSWYQQALGQGPQFIFQYYEEEERQRGNFPDRFSGHQFPNYSSELNVNALLLGDSALYLCASSTRTQLNTEAFFGQGTRLTVV.